The following is a T cell receptor beta chain sequence with its context. Profiling relied on immunoSEQ multiplex PCR, and the TCRdb table lists in-frame clones only, not all of them. The data hold just over 15,000 clones, with approximately 80% observed a single time. This entry belongs to a study of technical replicates of blood from several donors. Sequencing was done on a sample of PBMCs. This receptor was obtained from a human donor in good health.

The DNA for the CDR3 is TGTGCCTGGAGTGTATCCGGGAACGCAGATACGCAGTATTTT. Its translation is CAWSVSGNADTQYF. The chain combines TRBV30 with TRBJ2-3; the D gene is possibly TRBD2 (5 bases). The V gene's germline CDR1 is GTSNPN and CDR2 SVGIG (reference sequence). The V and J ends lost 0 bases and 4 bases respectively, with 11 bases between them. This CDR3 has 14 amino acids. Variable domain in full (rest from reference TRBV30 and TRBJ2-3): SQTIHQWPATLVQPVGSPLSLECTVEGTSNPNLYWYRQAAGRGLQLLFYSVGIGQISSEVPQNLSASRPQDRQFILSSKKLLLSDSGFYLCAWSVSGNADTQYFGPGTRLTVL.